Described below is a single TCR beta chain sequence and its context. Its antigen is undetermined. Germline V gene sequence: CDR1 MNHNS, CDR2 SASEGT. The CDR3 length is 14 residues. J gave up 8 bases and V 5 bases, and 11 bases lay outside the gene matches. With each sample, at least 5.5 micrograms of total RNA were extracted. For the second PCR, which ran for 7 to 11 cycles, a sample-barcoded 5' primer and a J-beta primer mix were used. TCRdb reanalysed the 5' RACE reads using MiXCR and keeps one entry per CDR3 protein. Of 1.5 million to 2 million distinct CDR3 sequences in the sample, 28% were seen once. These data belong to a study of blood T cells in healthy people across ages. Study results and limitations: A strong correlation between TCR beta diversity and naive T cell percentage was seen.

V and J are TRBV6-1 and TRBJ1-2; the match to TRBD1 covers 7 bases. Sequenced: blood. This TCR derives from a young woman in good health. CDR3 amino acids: CASSIDRASDGYTF. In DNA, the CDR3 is TGTGCCAGCAGTATTGACAGGGCGTCGGACGGCTACACCTTC.